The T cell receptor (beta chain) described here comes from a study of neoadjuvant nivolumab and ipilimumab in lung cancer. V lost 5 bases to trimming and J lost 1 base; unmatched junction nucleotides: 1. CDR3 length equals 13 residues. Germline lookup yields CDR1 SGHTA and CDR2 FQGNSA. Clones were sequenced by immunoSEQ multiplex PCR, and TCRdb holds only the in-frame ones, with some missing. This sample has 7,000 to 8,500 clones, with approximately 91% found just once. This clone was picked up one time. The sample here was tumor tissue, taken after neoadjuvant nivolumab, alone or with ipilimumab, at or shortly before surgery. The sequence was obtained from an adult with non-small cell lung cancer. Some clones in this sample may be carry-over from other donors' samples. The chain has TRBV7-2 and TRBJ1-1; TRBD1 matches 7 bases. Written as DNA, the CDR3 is TGTGCCAGCAGCCGGGACAGGAACACTGAAGCTTTCTTT. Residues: CASSRDRNTEAFF.